This is a list of T cell receptor beta chains from one sample in a study of CD8+CD57+ T cells in acquired aplastic anemia. TCRdb passed the reads through MiXCR, listing each CDR3 protein once. The sample has 200,000 to 250,000 distinct CDR3 sequences, 30% to 40% seen once. The specimen sequenced was sorted CD4+, CD8+, or CD8+CD57+ T cells (not recorded which) from PBMCs. The source of these receptors is a human donor in good health, serving as a control. Both conserved end residues are part of each CDR3. The order of the fields is V gene, J gene, D gene, CDR3 protein. A D gene is named only where the DNA matches it firmly.

v_gene: TRBV2
j_gene: TRBJ1-1
d_gene: -
CDR3aa: CASSPTYTNTEAFF

v_gene: TRBV20-1
j_gene: TRBJ2-5
d_gene: TRBD1
CDR3aa: CSARRTGAETQYF

v_gene: TRBV11-1
j_gene: TRBJ2-2
d_gene: -
CDR3aa: CASSVHSITPIYLKGLFF

v_gene: TRBV11-1
j_gene: TRBJ1-4
d_gene: TRBD1
CDR3aa: CASSLATGPRGEKLFF

v_gene: TRBV20-1
j_gene: TRBJ1-6
d_gene: -
CDR3aa: CSARESGVYSGSSYNSPLHF

v_gene: TRBV2
j_gene: TRBJ1-5
d_gene: -
CDR3aa: CASSEGPYRNQPQHF

v_gene: TRBV7-8
j_gene: TRBJ1-2
d_gene: TRBD1
CDR3aa: CASSTRGGSYGYTF

v_gene: TRBV6-1
j_gene: TRBJ2-7
d_gene: TRBD1
CDR3aa: CASKRQGARGEQYF

v_gene: TRBV6-1
j_gene: TRBJ1-2
d_gene: -
CDR3aa: CASSQWGLGRIHRAYGYTF

v_gene: TRBV12-3/TRBV12-4
j_gene: TRBJ1-5
d_gene: TRBD1
CDR3aa: CASSLDRAGPQHF

v_gene: TRBV3-1
j_gene: TRBJ2-1
d_gene: -
CDR3aa: CASSQTGQNEQFF

v_gene: TRBV30
j_gene: TRBJ2-7
d_gene: -
CDR3aa: CARPGPSYEQYF

v_gene: TRBV10-3
j_gene: TRBJ1-1
d_gene: -
CDR3aa: CAIRSGETEAFF

v_gene: TRBV5-8
j_gene: TRBJ2-7
d_gene: -
CDR3aa: CASSSRSSYEQYF

v_gene: TRBV12-3/TRBV12-4
j_gene: TRBJ2-1
d_gene: -
CDR3aa: CASSRESNEQFF

v_gene: TRBV2
j_gene: TRBJ2-7
d_gene: -
CDR3aa: CASSLYRATTVSYEQYF

v_gene: TRBV2
j_gene: TRBJ1-5
d_gene: -
CDR3aa: CASRDDSGLWSNQPQHF

v_gene: TRBV2
j_gene: TRBJ2-2
d_gene: -
CDR3aa: CASSEWGPGELFF

v_gene: TRBV4-2
j_gene: TRBJ1-1
d_gene: -
CDR3aa: CASSHDKSREGAEAFF

v_gene: TRBV7-2
j_gene: TRBJ1-1
d_gene: -
CDR3aa: CASSLERQYTEAFF

v_gene: TRBV2
j_gene: TRBJ2-7
d_gene: TRBD2
CDR3aa: CASSGVAGTREQYF

v_gene: TRBV9
j_gene: TRBJ1-1
d_gene: TRBD1
CDR3aa: CASSLEDRMSTEAFF

v_gene: TRBV7-2
j_gene: TRBJ1-6
d_gene: TRBD1
CDR3aa: CASSSGQASGSPLHF

v_gene: TRBV6-6
j_gene: TRBJ2-5
d_gene: TRBD1
CDR3aa: CASGTGPIQYF

v_gene: TRBV10-3
j_gene: TRBJ2-7
d_gene: TRBD2
CDR3aa: CASRGITSGNHEQYF

v_gene: TRBV3-1
j_gene: TRBJ1-1
d_gene: TRBD1
CDR3aa: CASSHSLGTGGTEAFF

v_gene: TRBV5-1
j_gene: TRBJ2-3
d_gene: -
CDR3aa: CASSPWIGSTDTQYF

v_gene: TRBV6-4
j_gene: TRBJ2-1
d_gene: TRBD2
CDR3aa: CASKRSLADDEQFF

v_gene: TRBV6-2/TRBV6-3
j_gene: TRBJ2-7
d_gene: -
CDR3aa: CASSYSQGSFAYEQYF

v_gene: TRBV7-8
j_gene: TRBJ2-1
d_gene: TRBD1
CDR3aa: CASSLRDRVNEQFF

v_gene: TRBV10-3
j_gene: TRBJ1-3
d_gene: -
CDR3aa: CAISELRSWYGYTIYF

v_gene: TRBV20-1
j_gene: TRBJ1-5
d_gene: -
CDR3aa: CSALGGKYSNQPQHF

v_gene: TRBV2
j_gene: TRBJ1-1
d_gene: -
CDR3aa: CASSVHITGIGTEAFF

v_gene: TRBV10-1
j_gene: TRBJ1-2
d_gene: TRBD1
CDR3aa: CASRDRGFNYGYTF

v_gene: TRBV20-1
j_gene: TRBJ2-3
d_gene: TRBD2
CDR3aa: CSAPNLAGFSTDTQYF

v_gene: TRBV6-1
j_gene: TRBJ2-2
d_gene: -
CDR3aa: CASRRDRELFF

v_gene: TRBV7-3
j_gene: TRBJ2-2
d_gene: -
CDR3aa: CASSLLATGELFF

v_gene: TRBV24-1
j_gene: TRBJ2-3
d_gene: TRBD1
CDR3aa: CATSDSQGRPDTQYF

v_gene: TRBV20-1
j_gene: TRBJ1-1
d_gene: -
CDR3aa: CSAPRAGNTEAFF

v_gene: TRBV25-1
j_gene: TRBJ2-3
d_gene: -
CDR3aa: CASSLVRPPSTDTQYF

v_gene: TRBV19
j_gene: TRBJ1-1
d_gene: -
CDR3aa: CASSTPGGALGTEAFF

v_gene: TRBV20-1
j_gene: TRBJ2-5
d_gene: -
CDR3aa: CSAPTQQETQYF

v_gene: TRBV4-1
j_gene: TRBJ1-1
d_gene: -
CDR3aa: CASSQGVSTAWEAFF

v_gene: TRBV5-1
j_gene: TRBJ1-2
d_gene: TRBD1
CDR3aa: CASSLMAGGNYGYTF

v_gene: TRBV6-1
j_gene: TRBJ2-5
d_gene: TRBD2
CDR3aa: CASSETLAGGTNQETQYF

v_gene: TRBV15
j_gene: TRBJ2-3
d_gene: TRBD1
CDR3aa: CATSRATGGNTQYF

v_gene: TRBV29-1
j_gene: TRBJ2-1
d_gene: TRBD1
CDR3aa: CSVTGTGGINEQFF

v_gene: TRBV20-1
j_gene: TRBJ2-3
d_gene: -
CDR3aa: CSARRGGTDTQYF

v_gene: TRBV19
j_gene: TRBJ2-5
d_gene: TRBD2
CDR3aa: CARKGVAGGQETQYF

v_gene: TRBV20-1
j_gene: TRBJ2-1
d_gene: TRBD2
CDR3aa: CSAGLEAREQFF